The 32 T cell receptor beta chains presented below share a single source sample, sequenced in a study of blood T cell repertoires in COVID-19. Clones were read by immunoSEQ multiplex PCR, and TCRdb kept only the in-frame ones, dropping some. The sample consists of more than 85,000 clones, around 89% of them appearing once. Sequenced input: peripheral blood. These receptors were taken from a woman between 50 and 59 years old with acute or convalescent COVID-19.

J is TRBJ2-6 and V is TRBV10-3, with unresolved D. Germline V gene sequence: CDR1 ENHRY, CDR2 SYGVKD. The CDR3 consists of 13 residues. V was pared by 2 bases and J by 4 bases, with 3 bases between. Here the CDR3 reads CAISETGANVLTF. The CDR3 region has the DNA TGTGCCATCAGTGAGACAGGGGCCAACGTCCTGACTTTC.

The chain has TRBV25-1 and TRBJ1-2; TRBD1 might be the D (5 bases). Germline V CDR1 and CDR2: MGHDK, SYGVNS. This CDR3 spans 14 amino acids. V was trimmed by 5 bases and J by 8 bases, leaving 18 bases between them. The CDR3 loop is CASSLSGGTRGYTF. In nucleotides, the CDR3 is TGTGCCAGCAGTCTAAGCGGGGGGACGCGGGGCTACACCTTC.

The chain carries TRBV27 and TRBJ2-7; 9 bases align to TRBD1. The CDR3 covers 17 residues. V was clipped by 4 bases and J by 2 bases; unmatched bases: 12. Germline-derived CDR1 and CDR2 are MNHEY and SMNVEV (reference sequence). CDR3 in amino acids: CASSYSPPGQGPYEQYF. CDR3 coding DNA: TGTGCCAGCAGTTACTCGCCACCGGGACAGGGCCCCTACGAGCAGTACTTC.

V and J are TRBV5-1 and TRBJ2-5; perhaps TRBD1 as D (6 bases). CDR3 size: 15 residues. CDR1 and CDR2 from the germline V gene are SGHRS and YFSETQ. V lost 3 bases, J lost 2 bases, and 14 bases lay in between. CDR3 amino acids: CASSSMPGDQETQYF. CDR3 nucleotides: TGCGCCAGCAGCTCTATGCCAGGGGATCAAGAGACCCAGTACTTC.

The V gene is TRBV5-1, the J gene TRBJ2-3, with D maybe TRBD1 (6 bases). Germline V gene data show CDR1 as SGHRS and CDR2 as YFSETQ. The V end lost 4 bases, the J end lost 0 bases, and 9 bases lay between the germline ends. The CDR3 contains 14 residues. The CDR3 loop is CASSPDSSTDTQYF. CDR3 nucleotide sequence: TGCGCCAGCAGCCCGGACAGCAGCACAGATACGCAGTATTTT.

The rearrangement links TRBV9 to TRBJ2-1; TRBD2 matches at 9 bases. V dropped 0 bases and J dropped 1; count of bases not matched to a gene: 5. Germline CDR1 is SGDLS and CDR2 is YYNGEE. The CDR3 has 17 residues. The CDR3 region is CASSVELAGSSYNEQFF. The CDR3 coding sequence is TGTGCCAGCAGCGTAGAGCTAGCGGGATCGTCCTACAATGAGCAGTTCTTC.

The chain recombines TRBV2 with TRBJ2-5; 11 bases agree with TRBD1. The CDR3 sequence is 15 residues long. The ends lost 7 bases at V and 5 bases at J; junction bases unmatched: 9. CDR1 is SNHLY and CDR2 is FYNNEI in the germline V gene. This chain's CDR3 is CASKGQGGSGETQYF. The CDR3 coding sequence is TGTGCCAGCAAGGGACAGGGGGGTTCGGGGGAGACCCAGTACTTC.

The rearrangement joins TRBV7-6 to TRBJ2-7; 11 bases fit TRBD2. The junction had 9 bases not matched to a gene; V was cut back by 3 bases and J by 5 bases. The CDR3 has 16 amino acids. The germline V gene encodes CDR1 SGHVS and CDR2 FNYEAQ. For the CDR3, the DNA is TGTGCCAGCAGCTTTGGAACTAGCGGGAGTACCCACGAGCAGTACTTC. Its protein product is CASSFGTSGSTHEQYF.

The rearrangement links TRBV7-9 to TRBJ2-3; perhaps TRBD1 as D (5 bases). The germline gives CDR1 SEHNR, CDR2 FQNEAQ (reference sequence). This CDR3 spans 14 amino acids. V gave up 1 base and J gave up 4 bases, with 9 bases separating them. CDR3 sequence: CASSLDQGADTQYF. For the CDR3, the DNA is TGTGCCAGCAGCTTAGATCAGGGCGCAGATACGCAGTATTTT. Using reference TRBV7-9 and TRBJ2-3 for the parts outside the CDR3, the full variable domain is DTGVSQNPRHKITKRGQNVTFRCDPISEHNRLYWYRQTLGQGPEFLTYFQNEAQLEKSRLLSDRFSAERPKGSFSTLEIQRTEQGDSAMYLCASSLDQGADTQYFGPGTRLTVL.

The chain is built from TRBV5-1 and TRBJ2-7; 14 bases are a match to TRBD2. Per the germline V gene, CDR1 is SGHRS and CDR2 is YFSETQ. Trimming took 4 bases from V and 0 from J; bases not matched to a gene: 9. The CDR3 spans 18 residues. This chain's CDR3 is CASSVAGTSGGSSYEQYF. The CDR3 bases are TGCGCCAGCAGCGTCGCCGGGACTAGCGGGGGTAGCTCCTACGAGCAGTACTTC.

The V call is TRBV4-2, the J call TRBJ2-2, with D hard to call. V shed 0 bases and J shed 6 bases, with 14 bases lying between them. Per germline, CDR1 LGHNA and CDR2 YNFKEQ. The CDR3 has 16 amino acids. In DNA, the CDR3 is TGTGCCAGCAGCCAAGATCAAATAGTCTCATCCGGGGAGCTGTTTTTT. Amino acid sequence: CASSQDQIVSSGELFF.

With regard to this clone: Other DNA sequences within the sample encode an identical CDR3. This chain connects TRBV18 to TRBJ2-3, with D uncertain. V lost 3 bases and J lost 2, with 9 bases in between. In germline, CDR1 is KGHSH, CDR2 LQKENI. CDR3 length equals 14 residues. Written as DNA, the CDR3 is TGTGCCAGCTCACCCAGAACATCCACAGATACGCAGTATTTT. Its translation is CASSPRTSTDTQYF.

J is TRBJ2-5 and V is TRBV15; TRBD2 aligns across 10 bases. This CDR3 is 15 amino acids long. The trim removed 3 bases at V and 3 bases at J, leaving 4 bases unmatched. CDR1 LNHNV and CDR2 YYDKDF come from the germline V gene (reference sequence). The CDR3 sequence: CATSSLTSGKETQYF. The CDR3 DNA follows: TGTGCCACCAGCAGTTTAACTAGCGGGAAAGAGACCCAGTACTTC.

The V gene is TRBV19, the J gene TRBJ1-4; maybe TRBD1 (6 bases). Deletions cut 4 bases from V and 0 bases from J, with 6 bases between. This CDR3 has 14 amino acids. Germline lookup yields CDR1 LNHDA and CDR2 SQIVND (reference sequence). The CDR3 bases are TGTGCCAGTAGTACAGGGGCAACTAATGAAAAACTGTTTTTT. Amino acid sequence: CASSTGATNEKLFF.

CDR3 DNA sequence: TGCAGCGTTGAAGCGGGGAGGGTAGGTGAAGCTTTCTTT. Its protein is CSVEAGRVGEAFF. The chain has TRBV29-1 and TRBJ1-1; D not resolved. Germline V gene data show CDR1 as SQVTM and CDR2 as ANQGSEA. The germline V and J ends were trimmed by 1 base and 7 bases, with 13 bases remaining between them. The CDR3 spans 13 residues.

The chain has TRBV27 and TRBJ2-1; D possibly corresponds to TRBD2 (5 bases). The CDR3 sequence is 11 residues long. The germline V gene has CDR1 MNHEY and CDR2 SMNVEV (reference sequence). V lost 9 bases and J lost 8, with 11 bases in between. Here the CDR3 DNA reads TGTGCCAGTACGCACGGGGATGAGCAGTTCTTC. It translates to CASTHGDEQFF.

The chain recombines TRBV27 with TRBJ1-6; D gene ambiguous. This CDR3 contains 11 residues. Deletions cut 6 bases from V and 9 bases from J, with 6 bases between. Germline values: CDR1 MNHEY, CDR2 SMNVEV (reference sequence). The CDR3 loop reads CASRSGSPLHF. CDR3 nucleotides: TGTGCCAGCAGGTCGGGTTCACCCCTCCACTTT.

The CDR3, as DNA: TGTGCCAGCAGCATATTGAGACAGGGCAAATCCTTAGCCAAAAACATTCAGTACTTC. Its translation: CASSILRQGKSLAKNIQYF. This chain connects TRBV21-1 to TRBJ2-4; TRBD1 reflects the table's D call only, with no check against the DNA. TRBV21-1 constitutes a pseudogene. This CDR3 is built from 19 residues.

The chain recombines TRBV18 with TRBJ2-5, with TRBD1 matching over 7 bases. Germline CDR1 and CDR2: KGHSH and LQKENI. This CDR3 contains 15 residues. V was pared by 3 bases and J by 1 base, with 5 bases of the junction left unmatched. The CDR3 loop reads CASSPRTGPQETQYF. The CDR3 nucleotides are TGTGCCAGCTCACCCCGGACAGGCCCCCAAGAGACCCAGTACTTC.

The chain couples TRBV28 to TRBJ1-2, with 7 bases identical to TRBD1. In germline, CDR1 is MDHEN, CDR2 SYDVKM. The CDR3 is 14 residues long. The ends lost 4 bases at V and 2 bases at J; junction bases unmatched: 4. The CDR3 region is CASSSSGQNYGYTF. The CDR3 nucleotides read TGTGCCAGCAGTTCATCGGGACAGAACTATGGCTACACCTTC.

For this clone: The same CDR3 also results from other DNA sequences found in this sample. This chain links TRBV15 with TRBJ2-7, with 7 bases matching TRBD1. There are 14 residues in the CDR3. J was trimmed by 4 bases and V by 1 base; bases with no gene match: 4. CDR1 LNHNV and CDR2 YYDKDF come from the germline V gene (reference sequence). CDR3 region: CATSRGQGQYEQYF. The CDR3 DNA reads as TGTGCCACCAGCAGAGGACAGGGCCAGTACGAGCAGTACTTC.

This clone was observed a single time. This chain links TRBV28 with TRBJ2-7; TRBD2 is a possible D gene (7 bases). V lost 6 bases and J lost 2, with 17 bases in between. Germline V gene data show CDR1 as MDHEN and CDR2 as SYDVKM. The CDR3 has 15 amino acids. CDR3: CASRPHGGGAYEQYF. The CDR3 region has the DNA TGTGCCAGCAGACCTCATGGGGGGGGCGCCTACGAGCAGTACTTC. The full variable domain, completed using reference TRBV28 and TRBJ2-7, is DVKVTQSSRYLVKRTGEKVFLECVQDMDHENMFWYRQDPGLGLRLIYFSYDVKMKEKGDIPEGYSVSREKKERFSLILESASTNQTSMYLCASRPHGGGAYEQYFGPGTRLTVT.

The rearrangement links TRBV18 to TRBJ1-6; tentative D call: TRBD1 (6 bases). The CDR3 consists of 14 residues. V lost 3 bases and J 4 bases, leaving 7 bases between the germline ends. Germline CDR1 reads KGHSH; CDR2 reads LQKENI. Here the CDR3 reads CASSPGQYNSPLHF. CDR3 nucleotides: TGTGCCAGCTCACCCGGACAGTATAATTCACCCCTCCACTTT.

The rearrangement links TRBV30 to TRBJ2-7, with TRBD1 identical over 9 bases. CDR1 is GTSNPN and CDR2 is SVGIG in the germline V gene (reference sequence). J gave up 3 bases and V 8 bases, and 11 bases lay outside the gene matches. The CDR3 is made up of 14 amino acids. This CDR3 is CAPKGTGLIYEQYF. The DNA of the CDR3 is TGTGCCCCAAAGGGGACAGGGCTAATCTACGAGCAGTACTTC.

A few counts support this clone. The J gene is TRBJ2-1, the V gene TRBV4-1, with 7 positions matching TRBD2. This CDR3 spans 17 amino acids. Germline-derived CDR1 and CDR2 are MGHRA and YSYEKL. The V and J ends lost 5 bases and 0 bases, in that order; junction bases with no gene match: 10. CDR3 protein: CASSSDPSGASYNEQFF. The CDR3 DNA reads as TGCGCCAGCAGCTCCGATCCTAGCGGAGCCTCCTACAATGAGCAGTTCTTC.

The chain carries TRBV19 and TRBJ1-5; possible D gene TRBD1, 6 bases. CDR1 is LNHDA, CDR2 SQIVND, per germline (reference sequence). With 2 bases removed from V and 0 bases from J, the gap between germline ends came to 17 bases. This CDR3 spans 18 amino acids. CDR3 nucleotides: TGTGCCAGTAGTATAACAGGGAGGGGGGGTGCTAGCAATCAGCCCCAGCATTTT. Protein product: CASSITGRGGASNQPQHF.

The chain combines TRBV6-1 with TRBJ2-1; 13 bases fit TRBD2. Trimming took 3 bases from V and 5 from J; bases not matched to a gene: 4. There are 16 residues in the CDR3. Germline values: CDR1 MNHNS, CDR2 SASEGT. The CDR3 sequence: CASSDPGLAGDNEQFF. In nucleotides, the CDR3 is TGTGCCAGCAGTGACCCCGGACTAGCGGGAGACAATGAGCAGTTCTTC.

The V gene is TRBV7-2, the J gene TRBJ2-6; D is perhaps TRBD2 (6 bases). Germline values: CDR1 SGHTA, CDR2 FQGNSA. The CDR3 runs 16 residues. Trimming left V 7 bases short and J 5 bases short, with 18 bases between. In DNA form, the CDR3 reads TGTGCCAGCACCCAGGAGGGCGGCGGAAGGGCCAACGTCCTGACTTTC. Translating it yields CASTQEGGGRANVLTF.

The rearrangement uses TRBV7-9 and TRBJ2-2; 9 nucleotides agree with TRBD2. Germline V gene data show CDR1 as SEHNR and CDR2 as FQNEAQ (reference sequence). The CDR3 is 17 residues long. Trimming cost V 1 base and J 3 bases; bases outside gene matches: 6. The DNA for the CDR3 is TGTGCCAGCAGCTTAGGGGGGACTAGCCCGGACACCGGGGAGCTGTTTTTT. It yields the protein CASSLGGTSPDTGELFF.

This sequence joins TRBV14 and TRBJ1-6; 7 bases match TRBD1. CDR3 length equals 15 residues. V was pared by 4 bases and J by 4 bases, with 4 bases of the junction left unmatched. CDR1 and CDR2 from the germline V gene are SGHDN and FVKESK. The CDR3 bases are TGTGCCAGCAGCCCCCCGGGACAGTATAATTCACCCCTCCACTTT. Protein product: CASSPPGQYNSPLHF.

In its sample, this clone was seen once. The chain carries TRBV5-1 and TRBJ2-3; no clear D. V lost 2 bases, J lost 6 bases, and 19 bases lay in between. CDR1 is SGHRS, CDR2 YFSETQ, per germline. The CDR3 consists of 16 residues. The CDR3 region has the DNA TGCGCCAGCAGCTTCCAAGGCTCAGGTCAGCTTGATACGCAGTATTTT. Amino acids: CASSFQGSGQLDTQYF.

The genes are TRBV3-1 (or the pseudogene TRBV3-2) and TRBJ2-7; no definite D call. Germline-derived CDR1 and CDR2 are LGHDT and YNNKEL (reference sequence). This CDR3 has 13 residues. V lost 6 bases and J lost 0, with 9 bases in between. DNA of the CDR3: TGTGCCAGCAGAAGAGCGAGCTCCTACGAGCAGTACTTC. Translation: CASRRASSYEQYF.